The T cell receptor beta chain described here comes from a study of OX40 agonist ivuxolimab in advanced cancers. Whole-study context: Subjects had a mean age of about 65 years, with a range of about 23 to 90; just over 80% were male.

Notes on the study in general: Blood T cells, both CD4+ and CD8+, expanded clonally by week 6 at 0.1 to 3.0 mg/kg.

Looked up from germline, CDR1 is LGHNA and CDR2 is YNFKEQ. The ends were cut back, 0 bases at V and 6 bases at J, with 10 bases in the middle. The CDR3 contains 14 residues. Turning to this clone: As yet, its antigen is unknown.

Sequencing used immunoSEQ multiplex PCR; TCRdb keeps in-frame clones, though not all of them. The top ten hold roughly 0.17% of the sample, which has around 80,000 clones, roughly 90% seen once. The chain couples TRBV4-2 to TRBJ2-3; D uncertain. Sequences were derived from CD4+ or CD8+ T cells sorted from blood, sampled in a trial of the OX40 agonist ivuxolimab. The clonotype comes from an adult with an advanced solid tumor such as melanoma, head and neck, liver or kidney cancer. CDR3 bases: TGTGCCAGCAGCCAAGACCCGCCCGCGGATACGCAGTATTTT. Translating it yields CASSQDPPADTQYF.